These T cell receptor beta chains were read from a single sample in a study of monozygotic twins with inflammatory bowel disease. After re-calling the 5' RACE reads, TCRdb lists one entry per CDR3 protein, DNA absent. Recorded for this sample: 150,000 to 200,000 distinct CDR3 sequences. The sample comprised blood. The receptors were gathered from a human donor with ulcerative colitis or Crohn's disease, or a healthy co-twin of an affected twin (not recorded which). The CDR3 runs from the conserved cysteine through the conserved F or W. The order of the fields is CDR3 length, V gene, J gene, CDR3 protein.

>11|TRBV20-1|TRBJ2-2
CSARTTGELFF
>14|TRBV3-1|TRBJ2-1
CASSPAGRSDEQFF
>13|TRBV7-9|TRBJ1-1
CASSLRRGLEAFF
>14|TRBV28|TRBJ2-7
CASSITGYGYEQYF
>15|TRBV20-1|TRBJ1-5
CSARASDRLYQPQHF
>15|TRBV11-2|TRBJ2-5
CASSLEGGEQETQYF
>13|TRBV10-3|TRBJ1-5
CAISDRGDQPQHF
>14|TRBV5-1|TRBJ2-1
CASSPGTSGGEQFF
>13|TRBV5-1|TRBJ2-7
CASSFGGPYEQYF
>14|TRBV12-3/TRBV12-4|TRBJ1-2
CASSPRRVGYGYTF
>18|TRBV11-2|TRBJ2-3
CASSPYPRHLDHTDTQYF
>17|TRBV19|TRBJ1-1
CASSIKRRNSLNTEAFF
>13|TRBV20-1|TRBJ2-7
CSARERNYYEQYF
>16|TRBV20-1|TRBJ1-6
CSAREQGQLISSPLHF
>15|TRBV3-1|TRBJ2-1
CASSQDAGTLNEQFF
>15|TRBV6-1|TRBJ1-4
CASGLKQGGTEKLFF
>14|TRBV5-1|TRBJ1-1
CASSLAAEGTEAFF
>21|TRBV28|TRBJ2-3
CASSFPLRTSGRGKSTDTQYF
>15|TRBV20-1|TRBJ1-1
CSARVGGKANTEAFF
>15|TRBV7-2|TRBJ2-5
CASSSVRATQETQYF
>17|TRBV6-5|TRBJ2-5
CASSYSSAGRGSGTQYF
>12|TRBV6-5|TRBJ1-2
CASSPGTRGYTF
>15|TRBV30|TRBJ1-5
CAWRGRGRLDQPQHF
>11|TRBV29-1|TRBJ2-7
CSVVGAHEQYF
>15|TRBV12-3/TRBV12-4|TRBJ1-5
CASGPTGSVNQPQHF
>16|TRBV18|TRBJ1-1
CASSPYVWLPNTEAFF
>14|TRBV7-2|TRBJ2-2
CASSLGGFSRELFF
>14|TRBV20-1|TRBJ2-7
CSAKVGTSGYEQYF
>19|TRBV28|TRBJ2-2
CASSRPRLAGARDTGELFF
>18|TRBV27|TRBJ2-3
CASSLKGPASGRADTQYF
>16|TRBV12-3/TRBV12-4|TRBJ2-2
CASSKNQGKNTGELFF
>14|TRBV27|TRBJ2-2
CASTDPPFTGELFF
>16|TRBV5-1|TRBJ1-1
CASSLGSAGTLTEAFF
>14|TRBV28|TRBJ2-1
CASHSSKVYNEQFF
>15|TRBV2|TRBJ2-3
CASRVPGGYTDTQYF
>13|TRBV20-1|TRBJ1-2
CSARDRSNYGYTF
>13|TRBV6-5|TRBJ2-3
CASSRTSVDTQYF
>13|TRBV20-1|TRBJ2-5
CSAGGNPGETQYF
>14|TRBV5-1|TRBJ2-5
CASSLMEALETQYF
>15|TRBV5-1|TRBJ2-7
CASSLAGGINHEQYF
>17|TRBV27|TRBJ1-1
CASSFRSGGVRNTEAFF
>14|TRBV6-5|TRBJ2-2
CASSYRGLTGELFF
>13|TRBV7-9|TRBJ1-1
CASSATMNTEAFF
>17|TRBV5-1|TRBJ1-1
CASSSSAGGDRDTEAFF
>15|TRBV20-1|TRBJ2-1
CSARDRRGTYNEQFF
>15|TRBV7-9|TRBJ2-2
CASSHTQPNTGELFF
>14|TRBV5-6|TRBJ2-5
CASSFGSFGETQYF
>15|TRBV7-9|TRBJ2-2
CASSKQGPNTGELFF